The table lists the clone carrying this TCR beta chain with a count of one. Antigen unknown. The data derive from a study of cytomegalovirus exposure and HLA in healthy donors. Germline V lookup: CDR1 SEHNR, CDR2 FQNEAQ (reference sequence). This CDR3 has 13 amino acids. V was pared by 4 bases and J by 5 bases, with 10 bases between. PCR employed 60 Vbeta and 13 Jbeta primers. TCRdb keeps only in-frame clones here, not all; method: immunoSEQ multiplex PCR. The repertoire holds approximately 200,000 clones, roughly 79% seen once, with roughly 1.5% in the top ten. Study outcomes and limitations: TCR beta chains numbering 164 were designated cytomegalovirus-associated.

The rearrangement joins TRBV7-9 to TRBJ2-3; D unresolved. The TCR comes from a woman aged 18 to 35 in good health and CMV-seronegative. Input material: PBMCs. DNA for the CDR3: TGTGCCAGCAGCTCATTACCGGGAGATACGCAGTATTTT. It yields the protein CASSSLPGDTQYF.